The T cell receptor beta chain described here comes from a study of cytomegalovirus exposure and HLA in healthy donors. On this clone itself: Its antigen is currently unknown.

V was shortened by 2 bases and J by 6 bases, with 11 bases between the two germline ends. The CDR3 extends over 14 amino acids. Germline V CDR1 and CDR2: SGDLS, YYNGEE. 13 Jbeta primers and 60 Vbeta primers were used for the PCR. TCRdb's copy holds only in-frame clones and misses some; the assay was immunoSEQ multiplex PCR. The sample carries about 160,000 clones, around 79% recorded once. Study-wide results and limits: Analyses of presence and absence presupposed an approximately uniform sequencing depth across donors.

Material for sequencing was PBMCs. The genes are TRBV9 and TRBJ2-2, with D maybe TRBD2 (5 bases). The receptor comes from a man aged 45-65 years in good health and CMV-seropositive. The CDR3 nucleotides read TGTGCCAGCAGCGTCGGCCTAGCCCCCGGGGAGCTGTTTTTT. It yields the protein CASSVGLAPGELFF.